Only a few counts were recorded for the clone carrying this T cell receptor (beta chain). The sample belongs to a study of molecular identifiers for immune sequencing clone quantification. Library preparation followed earlier protocols using designated TCR primers. TCRdb recomputed calls from the PCR reads with MiXCR, one row per CDR3 protein. The sample includes approximately 630,000 distinct CDR3 sequences, about 25% of them seen just once. Preparation of naive CD8 libraries involved roughly 19,000 to 1,100,000 sorted cells and 10%, 30% or 50% RNA. CD8+CD4-CCR7+CD45RA+ sorting gave the naive CD8 T cells. Germline V gene data show CDR1 as LNHNV and CDR2 as YYDKDF (reference sequence). The CDR3 is made up of 13 amino acids. V was clipped by 0 bases and J by 2 bases, with 1 base between them.

The rearrangement links TRBV15 to TRBJ2-2, with unresolved D. The source material was naive CD8+ T cells from blood, with Jurkat cell RNA spiked in. Subset of the sample: FACS-sorted CD8+CD4-CCR7+CD45RA+ naive T cells. The origin of this receptor is a human donor in good health. Some libraries in this study had Jurkat cell RNA spiked in. The CDR3 loop reads CATSRDNTGELFF. The DNA for the CDR3 is TGTGCCACCAGCAGAGACAACACCGGGGAGCTGTTTTTT.